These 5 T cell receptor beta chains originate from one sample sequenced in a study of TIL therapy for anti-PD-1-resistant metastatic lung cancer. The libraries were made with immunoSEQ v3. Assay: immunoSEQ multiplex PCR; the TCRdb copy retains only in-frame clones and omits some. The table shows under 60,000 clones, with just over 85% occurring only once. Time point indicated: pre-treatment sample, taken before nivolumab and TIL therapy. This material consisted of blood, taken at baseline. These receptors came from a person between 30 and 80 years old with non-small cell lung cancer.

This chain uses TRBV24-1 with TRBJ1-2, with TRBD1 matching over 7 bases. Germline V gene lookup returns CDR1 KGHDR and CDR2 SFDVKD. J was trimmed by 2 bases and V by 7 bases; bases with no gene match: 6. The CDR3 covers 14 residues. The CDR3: CATSGTEKNYGYTF. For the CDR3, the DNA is TGTGCCACCAGCGGGACAGAAAAGAACTATGGCTACACCTTC.

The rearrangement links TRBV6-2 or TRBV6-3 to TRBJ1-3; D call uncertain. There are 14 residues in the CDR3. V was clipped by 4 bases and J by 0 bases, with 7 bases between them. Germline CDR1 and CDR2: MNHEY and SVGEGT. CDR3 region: CASSSASSGNTIYF. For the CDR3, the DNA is TGTGCCAGCAGTTCTGCCTCCTCTGGAAACACCATATATTTT.

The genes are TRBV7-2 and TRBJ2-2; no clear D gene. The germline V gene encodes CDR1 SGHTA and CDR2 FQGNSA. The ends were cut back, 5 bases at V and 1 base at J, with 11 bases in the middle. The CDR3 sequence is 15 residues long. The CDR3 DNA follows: TGTGCCAGCAGCCCCGACTGGGGGAACACCGGGGAGCTGTTTTTT. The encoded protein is CASSPDWGNTGELFF. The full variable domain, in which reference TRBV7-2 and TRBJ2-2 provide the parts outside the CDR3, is GAGVSQSPSNKVTEKGKDVELRCDPISGHTALYWYRQSLGQGLEFLIYFQGNSAPDKSGLPSDRFSAERTGGSVSTLTIQRTQQEDSAVYLCASSPDWGNTGELFFGEGSRLTVL.

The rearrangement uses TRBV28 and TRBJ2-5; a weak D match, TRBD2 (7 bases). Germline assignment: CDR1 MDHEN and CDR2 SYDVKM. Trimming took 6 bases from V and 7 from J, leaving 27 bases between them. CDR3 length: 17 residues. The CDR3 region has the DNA TGTGCCAGCAGACTAGTGGGATTGGCGGGAGAGGGGGTGACCCAGTACTTC. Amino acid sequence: CASRLVGLAGEGVTQYF.

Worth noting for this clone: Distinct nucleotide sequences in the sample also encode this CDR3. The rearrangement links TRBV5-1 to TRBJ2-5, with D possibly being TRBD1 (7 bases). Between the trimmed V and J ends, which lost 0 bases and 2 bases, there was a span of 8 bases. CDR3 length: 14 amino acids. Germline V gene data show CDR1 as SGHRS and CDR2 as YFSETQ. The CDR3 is CASSLAGGQETQYF. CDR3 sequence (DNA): TGCGCCAGCAGCTTGGCAGGGGGGCAAGAGACCCAGTACTTC.